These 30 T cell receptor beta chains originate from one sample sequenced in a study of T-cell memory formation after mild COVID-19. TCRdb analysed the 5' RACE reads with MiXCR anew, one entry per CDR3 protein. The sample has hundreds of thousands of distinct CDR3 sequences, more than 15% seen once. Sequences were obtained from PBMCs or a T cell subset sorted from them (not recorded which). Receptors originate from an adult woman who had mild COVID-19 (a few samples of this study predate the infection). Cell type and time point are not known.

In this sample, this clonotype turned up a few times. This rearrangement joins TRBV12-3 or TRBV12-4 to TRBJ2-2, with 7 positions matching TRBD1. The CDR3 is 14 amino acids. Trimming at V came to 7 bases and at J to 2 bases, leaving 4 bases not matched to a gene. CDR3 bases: TGTGCCAGCATGGGACAGAGAAACACCGGGGAGCTGTTTTTT. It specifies CASMGQRNTGELFF.

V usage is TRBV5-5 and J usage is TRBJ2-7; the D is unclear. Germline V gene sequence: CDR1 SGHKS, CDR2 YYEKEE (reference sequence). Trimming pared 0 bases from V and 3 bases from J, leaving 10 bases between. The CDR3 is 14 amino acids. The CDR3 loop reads CASSLAGPFYEQYF. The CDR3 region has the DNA TGTGCCAGCAGCTTGGCCGGACCGTTCTACGAGCAGTACTTC.

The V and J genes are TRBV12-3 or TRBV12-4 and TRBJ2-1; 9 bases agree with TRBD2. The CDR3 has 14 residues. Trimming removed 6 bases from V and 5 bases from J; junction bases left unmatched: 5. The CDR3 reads CASRVAGANNEQFF. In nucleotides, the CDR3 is TGTGCCAGCAGAGTAGCGGGGGCCAACAATGAGCAGTTCTTC.

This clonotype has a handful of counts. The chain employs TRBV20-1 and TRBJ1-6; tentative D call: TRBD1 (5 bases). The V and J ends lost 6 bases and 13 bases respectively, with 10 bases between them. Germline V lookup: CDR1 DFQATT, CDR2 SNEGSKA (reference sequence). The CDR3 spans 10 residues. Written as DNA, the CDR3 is TGCAGTGCCCCGCAGGGTCCCCTCCACTTT. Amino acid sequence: CSAPQGPLHF.

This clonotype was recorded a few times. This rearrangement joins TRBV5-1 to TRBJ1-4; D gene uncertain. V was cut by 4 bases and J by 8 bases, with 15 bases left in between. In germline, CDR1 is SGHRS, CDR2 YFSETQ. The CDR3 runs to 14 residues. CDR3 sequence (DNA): TGCGCCAGCAGCATACAAAGTGGAGACGAAAAACTGTTTTTT. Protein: CASSIQSGDEKLFF.

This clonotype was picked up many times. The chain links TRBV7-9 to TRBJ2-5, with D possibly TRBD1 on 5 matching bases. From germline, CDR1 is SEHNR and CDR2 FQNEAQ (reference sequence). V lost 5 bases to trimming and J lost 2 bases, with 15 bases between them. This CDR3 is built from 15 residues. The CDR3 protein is CASSPSPGRQETQYF. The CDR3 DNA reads TGTGCCAGCAGCCCTTCCCCAGGGCGGCAAGAGACCCAGTACTTC.

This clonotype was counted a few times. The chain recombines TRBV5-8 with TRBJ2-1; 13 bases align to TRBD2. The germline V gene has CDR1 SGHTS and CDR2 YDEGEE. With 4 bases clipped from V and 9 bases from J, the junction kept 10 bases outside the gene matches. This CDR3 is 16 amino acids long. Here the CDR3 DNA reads TGTGCCAGCAGCAAATCAGGACTAGCGGGAGTGAGTGAGCAGTTCTTC. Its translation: CASSKSGLAGVSEQFF.

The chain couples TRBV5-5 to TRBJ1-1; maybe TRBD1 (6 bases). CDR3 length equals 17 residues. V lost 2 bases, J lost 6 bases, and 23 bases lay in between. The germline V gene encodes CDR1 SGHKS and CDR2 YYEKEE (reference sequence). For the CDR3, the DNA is TGTGCCAGCAGCTTTGGGGCCCTGGGGGGGCTCTTACCTGAAGCTTTCTTT. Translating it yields CASSFGALGGLLPEAFF.

As DNA, the CDR3 is TGTGCCAGCAGTTATGGGGGGAACATGGGGGAGACCCAGTACTTC. Protein sequence: CASSYGGNMGETQYF. The V gene is TRBV6-6, the J gene TRBJ2-5; tentatively, D is TRBD2 (6 bases). Germline CDR1 and CDR2: MNHNY and SVGAGI (reference sequence). The CDR3 totals 15 residues. V gave up 3 bases and J gave up 5 bases, with 16 bases separating them.

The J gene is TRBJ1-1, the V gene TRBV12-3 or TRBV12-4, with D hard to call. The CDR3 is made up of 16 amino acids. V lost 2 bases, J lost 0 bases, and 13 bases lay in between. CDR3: CASSLPDDPMNTEAFF. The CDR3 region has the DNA TGTGCCAGCAGTTTACCCGATGACCCCATGAACACTGAAGCTTTCTTT.

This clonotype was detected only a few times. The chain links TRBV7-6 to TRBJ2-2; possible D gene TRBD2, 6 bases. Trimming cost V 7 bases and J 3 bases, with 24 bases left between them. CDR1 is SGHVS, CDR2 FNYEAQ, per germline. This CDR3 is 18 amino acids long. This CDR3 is CASNHPLGTEGDTGELFF. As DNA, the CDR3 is TGTGCCAGCAACCATCCCCTTGGCACGGAGGGAGACACCGGGGAGCTGTTTTTT.

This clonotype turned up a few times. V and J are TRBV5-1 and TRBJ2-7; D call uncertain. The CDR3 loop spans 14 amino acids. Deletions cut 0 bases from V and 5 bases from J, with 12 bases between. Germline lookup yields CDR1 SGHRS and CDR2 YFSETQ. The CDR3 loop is CASSLVASGNEQYF. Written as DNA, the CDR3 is TGCGCCAGCAGCTTGGTCGCCTCTGGAAACGAGCAGTACTTC.

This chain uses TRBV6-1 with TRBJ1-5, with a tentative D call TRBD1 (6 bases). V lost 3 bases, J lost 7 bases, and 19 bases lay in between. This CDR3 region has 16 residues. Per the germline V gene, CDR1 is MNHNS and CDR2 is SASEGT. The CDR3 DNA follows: TGTGCCAGCAGTGAGCTTGGAGGGGGGAGAAAGCAGCCCCAGCATTTT. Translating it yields CASSELGGGRKQPQHF.

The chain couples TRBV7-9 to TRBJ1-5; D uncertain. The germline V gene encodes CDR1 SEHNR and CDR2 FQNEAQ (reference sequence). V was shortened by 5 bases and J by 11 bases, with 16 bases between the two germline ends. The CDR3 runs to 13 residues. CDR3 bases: TGTGCCAGCAGCCCGCCCCGAGGCGTAGCCCAGCATTTT. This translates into CASSPPRGVAQHF. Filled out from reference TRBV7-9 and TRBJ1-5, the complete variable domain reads DTGVSQNPRHKITKRGQNVTFRCDPISEHNRLYWYRQTLGQGPEFLTYFQNEAQLEKSRLLSDRFSAERPKGSFSTLEIQRTEQGDSAMYLCASSPPRGVAQHFGDGTRLSIL.

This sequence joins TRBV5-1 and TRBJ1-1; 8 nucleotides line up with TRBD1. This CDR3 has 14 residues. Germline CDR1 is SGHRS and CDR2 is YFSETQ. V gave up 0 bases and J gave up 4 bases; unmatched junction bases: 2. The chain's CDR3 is CASSLEQGATEAFF. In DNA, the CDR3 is TGCGCCAGCAGCTTGGAGCAGGGGGCCACTGAAGCTTTCTTT. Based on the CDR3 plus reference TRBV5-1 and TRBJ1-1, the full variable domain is KAGVTQTPRYLIKTRGQQVTLSCSPISGHRSVSWYQQTPGQGLQFLFEYFSETQRNKGNFPGRFSGRQFSNSRSEMNVSTLELGDSALYLCASSLEQGATEAFFGQGTRLTVV.

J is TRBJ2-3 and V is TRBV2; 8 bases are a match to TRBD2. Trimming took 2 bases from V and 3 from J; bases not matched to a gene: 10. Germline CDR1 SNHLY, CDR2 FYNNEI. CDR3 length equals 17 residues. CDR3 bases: TGTGCCAGCAGTGAACTGAGGTTAGCGGGAAGAACAGATACGCAGTATTTT. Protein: CASSELRLAGRTDTQYF.

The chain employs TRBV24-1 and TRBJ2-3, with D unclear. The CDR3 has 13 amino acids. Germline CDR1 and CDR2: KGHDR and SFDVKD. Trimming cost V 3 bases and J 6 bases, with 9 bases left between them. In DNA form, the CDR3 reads TGTGCCACCAGTGATCAGCAAACTGATACGCAGTATTTT. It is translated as CATSDQQTDTQYF.

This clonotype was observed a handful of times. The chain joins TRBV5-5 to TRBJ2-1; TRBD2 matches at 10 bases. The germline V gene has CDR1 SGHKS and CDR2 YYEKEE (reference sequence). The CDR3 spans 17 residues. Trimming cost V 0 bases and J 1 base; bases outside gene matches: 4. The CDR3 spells CASSLASGGLSYNEQFF. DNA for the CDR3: TGTGCCAGCAGCTTGGCTAGCGGGGGCCTTTCCTACAATGAGCAGTTCTTC.

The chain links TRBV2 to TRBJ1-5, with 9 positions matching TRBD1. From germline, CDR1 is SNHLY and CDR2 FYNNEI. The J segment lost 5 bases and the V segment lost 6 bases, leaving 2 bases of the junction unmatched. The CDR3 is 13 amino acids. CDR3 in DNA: TGTGCCAGCAGGGGACAGGGACATCAGCCCCAGCATTTT. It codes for CASRGQGHQPQHF.

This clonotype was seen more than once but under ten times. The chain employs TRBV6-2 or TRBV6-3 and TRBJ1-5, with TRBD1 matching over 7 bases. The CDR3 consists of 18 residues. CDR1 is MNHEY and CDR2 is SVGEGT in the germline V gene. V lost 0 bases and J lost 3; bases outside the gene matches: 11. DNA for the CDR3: TGTGCCAGCAGTTACTCGTCAGGGGGACCGAGGACCAATCAGCCCCAGCATTTT. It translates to CASSYSSGGPRTNQPQHF.

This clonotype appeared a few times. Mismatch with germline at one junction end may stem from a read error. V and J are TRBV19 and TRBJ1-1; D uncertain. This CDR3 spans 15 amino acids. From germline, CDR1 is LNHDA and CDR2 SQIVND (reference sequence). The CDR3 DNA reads TGTGCCAGTAGTATGGGTCGGATCCTGAACTCTGAAGCTTTCTTT. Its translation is CASSMGRILNSEAFF.

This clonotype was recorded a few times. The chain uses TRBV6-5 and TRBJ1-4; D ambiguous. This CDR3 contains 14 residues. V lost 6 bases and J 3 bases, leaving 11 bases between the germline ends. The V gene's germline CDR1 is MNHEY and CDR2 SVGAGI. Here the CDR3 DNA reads TGTGCCAGCAGGCTCGGTAGATCTAATGAAAAACTGTTTTTT. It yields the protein CASRLGRSNEKLFF.

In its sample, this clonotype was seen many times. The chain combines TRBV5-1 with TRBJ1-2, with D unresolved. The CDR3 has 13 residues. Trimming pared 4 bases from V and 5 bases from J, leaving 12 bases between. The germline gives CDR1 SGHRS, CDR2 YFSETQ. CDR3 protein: CASSPGSGYGYTF. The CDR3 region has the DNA TGCGCCAGCAGCCCTGGCAGTGGGTATGGCTACACCTTC.

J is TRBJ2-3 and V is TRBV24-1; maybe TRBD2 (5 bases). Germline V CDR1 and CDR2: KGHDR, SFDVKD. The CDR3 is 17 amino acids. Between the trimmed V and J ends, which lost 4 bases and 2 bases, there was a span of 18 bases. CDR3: CATSDPDSLLLTDTQYF. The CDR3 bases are TGTGCCACCAGTGACCCGGACTCACTACTACTCACAGATACGCAGTATTTT.

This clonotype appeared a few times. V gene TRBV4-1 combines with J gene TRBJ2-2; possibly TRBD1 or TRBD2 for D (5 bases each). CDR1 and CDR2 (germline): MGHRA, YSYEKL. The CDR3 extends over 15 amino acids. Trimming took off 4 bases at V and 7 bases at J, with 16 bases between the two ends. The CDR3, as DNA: TGCGCCAGCAGCCGAGTCCGAGGGGTAATCGGGGAGCTGTTTTTT. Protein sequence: CASSRVRGVIGELFF.

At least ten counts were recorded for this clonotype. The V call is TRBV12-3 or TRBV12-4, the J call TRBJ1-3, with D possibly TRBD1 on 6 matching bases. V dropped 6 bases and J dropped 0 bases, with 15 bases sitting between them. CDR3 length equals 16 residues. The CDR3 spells CASSFAQGTSGNTIYF. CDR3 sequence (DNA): TGTGCCAGCAGCTTTGCACAGGGAACCTCTGGAAACACCATATATTTT.

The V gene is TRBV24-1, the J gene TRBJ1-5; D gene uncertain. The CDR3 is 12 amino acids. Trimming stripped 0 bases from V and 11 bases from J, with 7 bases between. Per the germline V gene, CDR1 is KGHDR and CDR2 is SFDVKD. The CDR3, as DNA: TGTGCCACCAGTGATTTGTTGGGCGCCCAGCATTTT. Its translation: CATSDLLGAQHF.

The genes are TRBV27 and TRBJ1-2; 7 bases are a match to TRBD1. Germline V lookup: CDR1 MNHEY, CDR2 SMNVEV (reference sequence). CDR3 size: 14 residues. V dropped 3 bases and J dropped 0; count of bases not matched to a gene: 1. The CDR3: CASSFQGANYGYTF. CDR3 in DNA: TGTGCCAGCAGTTTTCAGGGGGCTAACTATGGCTACACCTTC.

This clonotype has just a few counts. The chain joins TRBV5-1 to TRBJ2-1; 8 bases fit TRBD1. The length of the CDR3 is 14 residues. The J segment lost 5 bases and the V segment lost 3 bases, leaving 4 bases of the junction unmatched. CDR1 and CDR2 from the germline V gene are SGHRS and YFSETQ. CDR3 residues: CASSYMTGDNEQFF. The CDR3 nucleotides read TGCGCCAGCAGCTACATGACAGGGGACAATGAGCAGTTCTTC. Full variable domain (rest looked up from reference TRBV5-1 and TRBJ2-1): KAGVTQTPRYLIKTRGQQVTLSCSPISGHRSVSWYQQTPGQGLQFLFEYFSETQRNKGNFPGRFSGRQFSNSRSEMNVSTLELGDSALYLCASSYMTGDNEQFFGPGTRLTVL.

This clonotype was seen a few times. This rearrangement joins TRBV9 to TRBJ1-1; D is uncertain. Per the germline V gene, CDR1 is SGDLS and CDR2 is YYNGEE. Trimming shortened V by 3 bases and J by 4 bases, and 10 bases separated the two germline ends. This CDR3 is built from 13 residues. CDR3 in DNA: TGTGCCAGCAGCGGGCGGGAGTCCACTGAAGCTTTCTTT. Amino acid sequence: CASSGRESTEAFF.